A selection of T cell receptor beta chains follows, all from one sample in a study of T cell clusters in autoimmune cytopenias. One entry per CDR3 protein, without DNA, is what TCRdb gives after re-calling the multiplex PCR reads. The listing contains roughly 3,900 distinct CDR3 sequences. The sequenced sample was peripheral blood. Source of these receptors: a human donor with an autoimmune cytopenia or autoimmune hepatitis (not recorded which). The CDR3 runs from the conserved cysteine through the conserved F or W. Clone size is not always given. Where it is, it says once, few, many or a class for expanded clones.

J	V	size	CDR3
TRBJ2-7	TRBV19	medium-sized	CASSQAGVSYEQYF
TRBJ2-5	TRBV27	large	CASSLAGRSGTKTQYF
TRBJ1-5	TRBV7-2	NA	CASRLRHQDQPQHF
TRBJ2-7	TRBV27	NA	CASSSGIAREWAYEQYF
TRBJ2-5	TRBV12-5	NA	CASGLALVQGNRETQYF
TRBJ2-7	TRBV18	NA	CASSHRAVGSYEQYF
TRBJ2-3	TRBV5-1	NA	CASSGLAGGPGSTDTQYF
TRBJ2-1	TRBV24-1	NA	CASGTSRTEQFF
TRBJ1-6	TRBV12-3/TRBV12-4	NA	CASSLREDSPLHF
TRBJ2-7	TRBV5-5	medium-sized	CASRLGDGRAHEQYF
TRBJ1-1	TRBV30	NA	CAWNEGSVNTEAFF
TRBJ2-7	TRBV6-6	NA	CASSSSGLAGGKEQYF
TRBJ2-3	TRBV12-3/TRBV12-4	NA	CASSRTGARADTQYF
TRBJ2-7	TRBV29-1	NA	CSVVGAGLQQYF
TRBJ1-5	TRBV7-6	NA	CASSLASNQPQHF
TRBJ2-1	TRBV30	medium-sized	CAWSVDSSAYNEQFF
TRBJ2-2	TRBV2	NA	CASSGTSGTTGELFF
TRBJ2-1	TRBV6-5	NA	CASKGYNEQFF
TRBJ2-2	TRBV15	NA	CATGLATTPGELFF
TRBJ2-5	TRBV29-1	medium-sized	CSVEFKDRANQETQYF
TRBJ1-1	TRBV19	NA	CASSAGQGLTEAFF
TRBJ1-4	TRBV10-3	NA	CAISEGGESEKLFF
TRBJ2-7	TRBV27	NA	CASSLSGNSYEQYF
TRBJ1-1	TRBV5-4	NA	CASSSDRYMNTEAFF
TRBJ1-2	TRBV18	NA	CASSPANYGYTF
TRBJ2-7	TRBV18	NA	CASSPSSGTSGFYEQYF
TRBJ2-1	TRBV6-2/TRBV6-3	NA	CASSPLSEQFF
TRBJ2-3	TRBV6-6	medium-sized	CASSLAGPQDTQYF
TRBJ1-3	TRBV27	NA	CASSNTVSGNTIYF
TRBJ2-7	TRBV6-2/TRBV6-3	NA	CASSYATGTYEQYF
TRBJ2-3	TRBV27	medium-sized	CASSLMRGPGDTQYF
TRBJ1-5	TRBV6-1	NA	CASSELVRNNQPQHF
TRBJ2-1	TRBV29-1	medium-sized	CSVGRTSGKHYNEQFF
TRBJ2-7	TRBV6-6	NA	CASSYSWGDSYEQYF
TRBJ2-2	TRBV27	NA	CASSPNTGELFF
TRBJ2-3	TRBV6-1	medium-sized	CASSSQSTDTQYF
TRBJ2-6	TRBV12-3/TRBV12-4	NA	CASSLLNSGANVLTF
TRBJ2-1	TRBV19	medium-sized	CASRVGGNEQFF
TRBJ2-2	TRBV19	hyperexpanded	CASSASVRELFF
TRBJ2-7	TRBV19	medium-sized	CASSRLSQRGEQYF
TRBJ2-1	TRBV12-3/TRBV12-4	NA	CASRRDTSLYNEQFF
TRBJ2-5	TRBV19	medium-sized	CASSMGWDRAQETQYF
TRBJ1-6	TRBV5-1	NA	CASSLEGGRGNSPLQF
TRBJ2-1	TRBV27	medium-sized	CASSWGPLNEQFF
TRBJ2-1	TRBV5-6	NA	CASSAPMSGRYNEQFF
TRBJ2-1	TRBV19	medium-sized	CASSISPGLAGGRNEQFF
TRBJ2-7	TRBV5-5	medium-sized	CASSFKAGPLDEQYF
TRBJ2-1	TRBV6-2/TRBV6-3	NA	CASSHHRDGYNEQFF
TRBJ2-7	TRBV19	medium-sized	CASSNRGYEQYF
TRBJ2-5	TRBV27	NA	CASGYRGPETQYF
TRBJ2-6	TRBV30	medium-sized	CAWTPGANVLTF